The rows below give T cell receptor beta chains drawn from one sample of a study of CD4 T cells in lung cancer. Some clones are missing from TCRdb's copy, which holds only in-frame ones; the method was immunoSEQ multiplex PCR. The sample contains more than 9,000 clones, more than 60% of which appear only once. Sequencing was done on a sample of normal lung tissue taken away from the tumor. The receptors were sampled from a man aged 55 to 69 with non-small cell lung cancer. The CDR3 runs from the conserved cysteine through the conserved F or W. The D gene is left open where the match is weak. Rows give clone size only sometimes, using once, few, many, or a class for an expanded clone.

J gene,V gene,D gene,clone size,CDR3 protein,CDR3 DNA
TRBJ2-1,TRBV7-8,.,medium-sized,CASSLALTSNEQFF,TGTGCCAGCAGCTTAGCGCTCACTAGCAATGAGCAGTTCTTC
TRBJ2-7,TRBV5-1,TRBD1,once,CASSGAGTAVTYEQYF,TGCGCCAGCAGCGGTGCCGGGACAGCGGTAACCTACGAGCAGTACTTC
TRBJ2-4,TRBV11-2,TRBD2,.,CASSSLNPTSGVQYF,TGTGCCAGCAGCTCCCTAAACCCCACTAGCGGTGTTCAGTACTTC
TRBJ1-2,TRBV6-5,.,few,CASSRGQLNYGYTF,TGTGCCAGCAGCCGCGGACAACTTAACTATGGCTACACCTTC
TRBJ1-5,TRBV2,.,few,CASSLGLWQPQHF,TGTGCCAGCAGTCTGGGGCTCTGGCAGCCCCAGCATTTT
TRBJ2-3,TRBV7-5,.,.,CARSSFGQGGGTDTQYF,TGTGCCAGAAGCTCCTTCGGACAGGGAGGGGGCACAGATACGCAGTATTTT
TRBJ1-2,TRBV14,.,few,CASSQDRGTFPVYTF,TGTGCCAGCAGCCAAGATCGAGGCACCTTTCCTGTCTACACCTTC
TRBJ2-7,TRBV10-1,TRBD1,.,CASSESLQGVNEQYF,TGCGCCAGCAGTGAGTCGCTACAGGGGGTCAACGAGCAGTACTTC
TRBJ1-2,TRBV7-3,TRBD1,.,CASSPGTGGYGYTF,TGTGCCAGCAGCCCAGGGACAGGGGGCTATGGCTACACCTTC
TRBJ2-1,TRBV7-6,TRBD1,.,CASSLDSGQRANEQFF,TGTGCCAGCAGCTTGGATTCGGGACAGAGAGCCAATGAGCAGTTCTTC
TRBJ2-5,TRBV2,TRBD1,.,CASSDPRGRDQETQYF,TGTGCCAGCAGTGACCCGAGGGGGCGGGACCAAGAGACCCAGTACTTC
TRBJ1-1,TRBV6-5,TRBD1,.,CASRGQGKTEAFF,TGTGCCAGCAGGGGACAGGGGAAGACTGAAGCTTTCTTT
TRBJ1-1,TRBV9,.,.,CASSLTDMNTEAFF,TGTGCCAGCAGCCTAACAGACATGAACACTGAAGCTTTCTTT
TRBJ2-3,TRBV27,.,once,CASSLTRRTDTQYF,TGTGCCAGCAGTTTGACTAGAAGGACAGATACGCAGTATTTT
TRBJ2-1,TRBV7-6,.,once,CASSLESGINEQFF,TGTGCCAGCAGCTTAGAGTCAGGAATCAATGAGCAGTTCTTC
TRBJ1-1,TRBV11-2,.,.,CASSLRGVGTEAFF,TGTGCCAGCAGCCTCCGGGGAGTTGGCACTGAAGCTTTCTTT
TRBJ1-3,TRBV9,.,few,CASSDSHSGNTIYF,TGTGCCAGCAGCGACAGCCACTCTGGAAACACCATATATTTT
TRBJ2-3,TRBV7-4,TRBD2,.,CASSSGLAGTDTQYF,TGTGCCAGCAGCTCGGGACTAGCGGGTACAGATACGCAGTATTTT
TRBJ1-2,TRBV11-2,.,.,CASSLVGQLNYGYTF,TGTGCCAGCAGCTTAGTTGGCCAGTTAAACTATGGCTACACCTTC
TRBJ2-5,TRBV14,.,.,CASSQDTGWQETQYF,TGTGCCAGCAGCCAAGATACGGGTTGGCAAGAGACCCAGTACTTC
TRBJ2-1,TRBV7-9,.,.,CASSPGVF,TGTGCCAGCAGCCCAGGGGTCTTC
TRBJ1-1,TRBV21-1,.,.,CASSKGSRAAEAFF,TGTGCCAGCAGCAAAGGCAGCAGGGCGGCTGAAGCTTTCTTT
TRBJ1-4,TRBV5-6,TRBD1,.,CASSPPGTANEKLFF,TGTGCCAGCAGCCCTCCCGGGACAGCTAATGAAAAACTGTTTTTT
TRBJ1-2,TRBV29-1,TRBD1,.,CSVDPRQGTF,TGCAGCGTTGATCCCAGACAGGGGACCTTC
TRBJ2-3,TRBV5-4,.,.,CASSLVADTDTQYF,TGTGCCAGCAGCTTGGTAGCGGACACAGATACGCAGTATTTT
TRBJ2-3,TRBV11-1,.,.,CASSSFGGYTDTQYF,TGTGCCAGCAGCTCCTTCGGAGGTTACACAGATACGCAGTATTTT
TRBJ2-4,TRBV7-2,.,few,CASSFAGSGIQYF,TGTGCCAGCAGCTTTGCCGGGTCCGGCATTCAGTACTTC
TRBJ2-2,TRBV28,TRBD2,.,CASSSGSRSGELFF,TGTGCCAGCAGTAGCGGGAGTAGGTCCGGGGAGCTGTTTTTT
TRBJ2-1,TRBV6-1,TRBD1,medium-sized,CASSEGTGGYNEQFF,TGTGCCAGCAGTGAAGGGACAGGGGGCTACAATGAGCAGTTCTTC
TRBJ1-2,TRBV6-1,TRBD1,few,CASSEAGGDYGYTF,TGTGCCAGCAGTGAAGCAGGGGGCGACTATGGCTACACCTTC
TRBJ1-5,TRBV10-2,.,.,CASSGGGSGNQPQHF,TGCGCCAGCAGTGGGGGGGGAAGCGGCAATCAGCCCCAGCATTTT
TRBJ1-5,TRBV28,TRBD1,once,CASSFTGGNQPQHF,TGTGCCAGCAGTTTCACAGGGGGGAATCAGCCCCAGCATTTT